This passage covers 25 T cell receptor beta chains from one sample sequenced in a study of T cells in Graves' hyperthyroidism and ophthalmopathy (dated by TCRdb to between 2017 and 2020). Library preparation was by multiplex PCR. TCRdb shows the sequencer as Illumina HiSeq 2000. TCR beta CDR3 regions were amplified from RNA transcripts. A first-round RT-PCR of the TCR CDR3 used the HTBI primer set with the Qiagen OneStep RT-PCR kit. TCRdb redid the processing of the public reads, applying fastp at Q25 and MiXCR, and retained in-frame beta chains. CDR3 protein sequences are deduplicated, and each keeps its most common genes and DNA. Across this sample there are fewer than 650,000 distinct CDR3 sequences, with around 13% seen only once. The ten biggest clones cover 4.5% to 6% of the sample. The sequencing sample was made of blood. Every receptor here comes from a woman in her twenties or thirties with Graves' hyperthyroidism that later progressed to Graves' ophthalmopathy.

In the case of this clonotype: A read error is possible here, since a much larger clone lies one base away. The CDR3 here is CASKVRGSSYNGQFF. The CDR3 nucleotides read TGTGCCAGTAAGGTTCGGGGGAGCTCCTACAATGGGCAGTTCTTC. The V gene is TRBV19, the J gene TRBJ2-1, with D perhaps matching TRBD2 (6 bases). Germline V gives CDR1 LNHDA, CDR2 SQIVND (reference sequence). This CDR3 region has 15 residues. Based on the CDR3 plus reference TRBV19 and TRBJ2-1, the full variable domain is DGGITQSPKYLFRKEGQNVTLSCEQNLNHDAMYWYRQDPGQGLRLIYYSQIVNDFQKGDIAEGYSVSREKKESFPLTVTSAQKNPTAFYLCASKVRGSSYNGQFFGPGTRLTVL.

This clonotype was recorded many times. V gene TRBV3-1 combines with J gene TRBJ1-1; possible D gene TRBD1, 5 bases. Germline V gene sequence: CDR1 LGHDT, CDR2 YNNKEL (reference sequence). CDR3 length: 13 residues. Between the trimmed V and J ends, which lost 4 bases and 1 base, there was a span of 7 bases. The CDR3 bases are TGTGCCAGCAGCCGCAGGGAGAACACTGAAGCTTTCTTT. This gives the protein CASSRRENTEAFF.

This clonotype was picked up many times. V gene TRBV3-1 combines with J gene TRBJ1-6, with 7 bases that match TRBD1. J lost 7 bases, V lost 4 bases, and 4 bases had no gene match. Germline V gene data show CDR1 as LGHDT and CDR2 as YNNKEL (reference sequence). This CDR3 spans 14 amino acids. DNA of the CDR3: TGTGCCAGCAGCCGACAGGGTACGAATTCACCCCTCCACTTT. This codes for CASSRQGTNSPLHF.

The CDR3: CSARDGGTGGAPSTDTQYF. DNA for the CDR3: TGCAGTGCTAGAGATGGGGGGACAGGGGGCGCCCCGAGCACAGATACGCAGTATTTT. The gene calls are TRBV20-1 and TRBJ2-3; 12 bases line up with TRBD1. The CDR3 consists of 19 residues. J lost 0 bases, V lost 0 bases, and 10 bases had no gene match. Looked up from germline, CDR1 is DFQATT and CDR2 is SNEGSKA (reference sequence).

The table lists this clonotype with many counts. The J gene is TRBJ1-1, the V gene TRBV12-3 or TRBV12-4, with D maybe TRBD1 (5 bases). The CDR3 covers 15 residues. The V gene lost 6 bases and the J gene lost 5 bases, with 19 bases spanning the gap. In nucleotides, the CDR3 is TGTGCCAGCAGCCCGCGTCCGGTGACAGCTACTGAAGCTTTCTTT. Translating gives CASSPRPVTATEAFF.

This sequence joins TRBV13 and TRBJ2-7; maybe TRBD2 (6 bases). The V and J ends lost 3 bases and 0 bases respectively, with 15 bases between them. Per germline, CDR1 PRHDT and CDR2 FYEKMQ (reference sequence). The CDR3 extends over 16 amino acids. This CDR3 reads CASSFRRLAYSYEQYF. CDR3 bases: TGTGCCAGCAGCTTTCGGAGGCTAGCGTACTCCTACGAGCAGTACTTC.

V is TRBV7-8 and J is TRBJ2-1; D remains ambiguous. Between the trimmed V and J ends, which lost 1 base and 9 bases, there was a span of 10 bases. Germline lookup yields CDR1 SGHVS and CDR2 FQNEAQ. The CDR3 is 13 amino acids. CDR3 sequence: CASSLGTASEQFF. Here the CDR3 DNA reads TGTGCCAGCAGCTTAGGGACCGCCAGTGAGCAGTTCTTC.

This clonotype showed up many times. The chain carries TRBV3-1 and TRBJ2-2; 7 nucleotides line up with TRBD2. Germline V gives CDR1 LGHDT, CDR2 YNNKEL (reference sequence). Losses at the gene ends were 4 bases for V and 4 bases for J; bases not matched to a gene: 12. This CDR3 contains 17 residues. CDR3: CASSLPGGGPFTGELFF. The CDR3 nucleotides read TGTGCCAGCAGCCTACCTGGGGGAGGGCCCTTCACCGGGGAGCTGTTTTTT. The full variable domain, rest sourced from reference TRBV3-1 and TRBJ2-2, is DTAVSQTPKYLVTQMGNDKSIKCEQNLGHDTMYWYKQDSKKFLKIMFSYNNKELIINETVPNRFSPKSPDKAHLNLHINSLELGDSAVYFCASSLPGGGPFTGELFFGEGSRLTVL.

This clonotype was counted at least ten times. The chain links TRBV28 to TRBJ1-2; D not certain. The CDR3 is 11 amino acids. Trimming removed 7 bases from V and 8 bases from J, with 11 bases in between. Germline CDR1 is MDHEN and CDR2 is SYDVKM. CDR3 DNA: TGTGCCAGCACGGGAATAGAGGGCTACACCTTC. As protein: CASTGIEGYTF.

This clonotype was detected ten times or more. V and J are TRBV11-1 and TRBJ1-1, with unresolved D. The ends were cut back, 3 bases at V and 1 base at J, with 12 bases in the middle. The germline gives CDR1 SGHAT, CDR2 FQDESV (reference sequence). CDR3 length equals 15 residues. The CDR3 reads CASSFPQGGNTEAFF. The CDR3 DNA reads TGTGCCAGCAGCTTCCCCCAAGGAGGGAACACTGAAGCTTTCTTT.

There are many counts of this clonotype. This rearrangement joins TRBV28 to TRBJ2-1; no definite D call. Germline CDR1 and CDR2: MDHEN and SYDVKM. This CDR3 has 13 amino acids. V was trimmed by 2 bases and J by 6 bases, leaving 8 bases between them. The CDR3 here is CASSLTRINEQFF. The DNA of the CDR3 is TGTGCCAGCAGTTTAACGCGAATCAATGAGCAGTTCTTC.

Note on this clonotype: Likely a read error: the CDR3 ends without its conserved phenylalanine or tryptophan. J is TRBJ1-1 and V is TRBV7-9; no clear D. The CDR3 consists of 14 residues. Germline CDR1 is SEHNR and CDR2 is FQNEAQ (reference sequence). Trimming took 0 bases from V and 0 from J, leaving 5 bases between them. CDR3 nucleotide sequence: TGTGCCAGCAGCTTAGCCGGGATGAACACTGAAGCTTTCTCT. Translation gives CASSLAGMNTEAFS.

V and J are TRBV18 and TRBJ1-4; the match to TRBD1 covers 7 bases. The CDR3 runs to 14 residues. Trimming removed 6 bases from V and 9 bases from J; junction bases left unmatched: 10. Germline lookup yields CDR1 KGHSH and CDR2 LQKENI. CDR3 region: CASSGDRSLKKLFF. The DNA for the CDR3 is TGTGCCAGCTCTGGGGACAGAAGCCTAAAAAAACTGTTTTTT.

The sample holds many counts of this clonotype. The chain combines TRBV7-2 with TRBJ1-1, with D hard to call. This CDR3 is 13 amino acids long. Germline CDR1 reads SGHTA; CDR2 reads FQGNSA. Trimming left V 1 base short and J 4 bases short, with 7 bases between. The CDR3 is CASSLGHLTEAFF. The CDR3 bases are TGTGCCAGCAGCTTAGGCCACCTCACTGAAGCTTTCTTT.

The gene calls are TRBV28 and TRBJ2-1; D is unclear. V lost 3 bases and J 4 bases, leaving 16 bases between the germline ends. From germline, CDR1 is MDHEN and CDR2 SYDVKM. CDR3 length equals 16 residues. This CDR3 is CASSFSSGPAYNEQFF. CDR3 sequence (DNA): TGTGCCAGCAGTTTTAGTAGTGGGCCGGCGTACAATGAGCAGTTCTTC.

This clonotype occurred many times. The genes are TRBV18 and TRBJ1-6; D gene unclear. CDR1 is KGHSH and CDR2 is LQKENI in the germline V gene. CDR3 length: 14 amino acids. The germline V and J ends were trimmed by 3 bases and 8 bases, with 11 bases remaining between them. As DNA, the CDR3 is TGTGCCAGCTCACCGAGGGAGAAAGATTCACCCCTCCACTTT. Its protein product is CASSPREKDSPLHF.

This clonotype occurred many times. The CDR3 sequence is CASSFSGINTDTQYF. The CDR3 DNA reads TGTGCCAGCAGTTTTAGCGGGATAAACACAGATACGCAGTATTTT. The chain couples TRBV12-3 or TRBV12-4 to TRBJ2-3; TRBD2 aligns across 8 bases. V lost 3 bases, J lost 2 bases, and 4 bases stayed unmatched. CDR3 size: 15 residues.

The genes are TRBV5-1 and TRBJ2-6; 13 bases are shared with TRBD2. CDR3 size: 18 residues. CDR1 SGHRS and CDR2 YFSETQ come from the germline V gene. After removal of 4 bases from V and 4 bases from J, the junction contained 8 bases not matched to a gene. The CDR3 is CASSVGLAGLSGANVLTF. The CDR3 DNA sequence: TGCGCCAGCAGCGTGGGACTAGCGGGGTTGTCGGGGGCCAACGTCCTGACTTTC.

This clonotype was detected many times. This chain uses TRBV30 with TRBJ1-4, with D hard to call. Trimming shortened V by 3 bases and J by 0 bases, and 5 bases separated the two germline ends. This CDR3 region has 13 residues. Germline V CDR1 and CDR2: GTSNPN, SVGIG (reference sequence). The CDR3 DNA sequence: TGTGCCTGGAGGGCACCAACTAATGAAAAACTGTTTTTT. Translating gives CAWRAPTNEKLFF.

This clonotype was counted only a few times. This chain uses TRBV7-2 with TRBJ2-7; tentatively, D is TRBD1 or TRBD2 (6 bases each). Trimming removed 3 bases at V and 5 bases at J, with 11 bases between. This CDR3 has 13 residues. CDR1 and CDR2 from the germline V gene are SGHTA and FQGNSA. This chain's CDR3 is CASSLNREDEQYF. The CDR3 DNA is TGTGCCAGCAGCTTGAACAGGGAGGACGAGCAGTACTTC.

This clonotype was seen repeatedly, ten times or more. CDR3: CASSDSGSWETQYF. The CDR3 coding sequence is TGCGCCAGCAGTGACAGCGGGAGCTGGGAGACCCAGTACTTC. V usage is TRBV10-2 and J usage is TRBJ2-5, with TRBD2 matching over 8 bases. Per the germline V gene, CDR1 is WSHSY and CDR2 is SAAADI. J lost 5 bases, V lost 3 bases, and 5 bases had no gene match. This CDR3 region has 14 residues.

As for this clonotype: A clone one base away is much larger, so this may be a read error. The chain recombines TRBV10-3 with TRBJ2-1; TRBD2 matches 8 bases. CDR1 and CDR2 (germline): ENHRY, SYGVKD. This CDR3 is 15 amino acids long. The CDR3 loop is CAITQKAGVGNEQLF. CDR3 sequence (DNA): TGTGCCATCACCCAGAAAGCGGGAGTGGGCAATGAGCAGCTCTTC.

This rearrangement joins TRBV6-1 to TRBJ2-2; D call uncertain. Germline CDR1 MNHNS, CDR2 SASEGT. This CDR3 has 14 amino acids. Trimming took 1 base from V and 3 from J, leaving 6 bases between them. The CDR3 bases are TGTGCCAGCAGTGAAGGTGTTTACACCGGGGAGCTGTTTTTT. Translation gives CASSEGVYTGELFF.

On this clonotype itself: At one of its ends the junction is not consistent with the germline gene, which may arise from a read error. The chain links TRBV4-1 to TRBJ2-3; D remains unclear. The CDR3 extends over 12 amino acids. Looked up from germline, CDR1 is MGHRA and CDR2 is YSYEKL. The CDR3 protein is CASSHDIDKQYF. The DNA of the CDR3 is TGCGCCAGCAGCCACGATATAGATAAGCAGTATTTT.

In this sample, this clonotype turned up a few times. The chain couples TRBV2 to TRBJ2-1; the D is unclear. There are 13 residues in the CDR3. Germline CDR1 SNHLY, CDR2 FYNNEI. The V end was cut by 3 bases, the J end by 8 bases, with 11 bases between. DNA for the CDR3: TGTGCCAGCAGTGACTCGTTCAGCGATGAGCAGTTCTTC. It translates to CASSDSFSDEQFF.